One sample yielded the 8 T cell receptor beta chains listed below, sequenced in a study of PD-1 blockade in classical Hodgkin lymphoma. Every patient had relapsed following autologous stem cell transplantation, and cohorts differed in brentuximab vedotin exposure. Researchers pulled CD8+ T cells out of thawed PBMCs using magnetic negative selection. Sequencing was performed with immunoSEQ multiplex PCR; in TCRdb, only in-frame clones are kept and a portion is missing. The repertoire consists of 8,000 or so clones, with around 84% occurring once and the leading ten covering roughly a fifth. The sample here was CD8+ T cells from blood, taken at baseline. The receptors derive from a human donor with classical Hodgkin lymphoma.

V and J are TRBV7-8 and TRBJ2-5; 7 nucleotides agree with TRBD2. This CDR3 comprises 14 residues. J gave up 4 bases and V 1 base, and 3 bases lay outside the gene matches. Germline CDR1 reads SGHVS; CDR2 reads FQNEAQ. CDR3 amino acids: CASSLGGGGETQYF. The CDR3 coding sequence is TGTGCCAGCAGCTTAGGAGGCGGGGGAGAGACCCAGTACTTC. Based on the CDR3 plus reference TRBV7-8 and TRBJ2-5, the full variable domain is GAGVSQSPRYKVAKRGQDVALRCDPISGHVSLFWYQQALGQGPEFLTYFQNEAQLDKSGLPSDRFFAERPEGSVSTLKIQRTQQEDSAVYLCASSLGGGGETQYFGPGTRLLVL.

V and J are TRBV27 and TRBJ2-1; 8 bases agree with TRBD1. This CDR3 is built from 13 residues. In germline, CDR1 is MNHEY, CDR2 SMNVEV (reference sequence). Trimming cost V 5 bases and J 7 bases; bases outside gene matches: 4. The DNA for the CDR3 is TGTGCCAGCAGTGACAGGGGCATTAATGAGCAGTTCTTC. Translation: CASSDRGINEQFF.

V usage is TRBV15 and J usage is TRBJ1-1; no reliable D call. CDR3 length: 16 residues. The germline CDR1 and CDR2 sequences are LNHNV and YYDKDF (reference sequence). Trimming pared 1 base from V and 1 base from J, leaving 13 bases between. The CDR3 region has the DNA TGTGCCACCAGCAGAGGCCTAAAGGGCGAGAACACTGAAGCTTTCTTT. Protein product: CATSRGLKGENTEAFF.

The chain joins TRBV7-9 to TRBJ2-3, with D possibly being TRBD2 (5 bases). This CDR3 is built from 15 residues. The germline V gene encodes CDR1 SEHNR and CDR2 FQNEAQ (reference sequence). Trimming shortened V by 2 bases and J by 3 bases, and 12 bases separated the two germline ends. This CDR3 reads CASSLSGSTTDTQYF. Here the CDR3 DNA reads TGTGCCAGCAGCTTATCGGGATCTACGACAGATACGCAGTATTTT.

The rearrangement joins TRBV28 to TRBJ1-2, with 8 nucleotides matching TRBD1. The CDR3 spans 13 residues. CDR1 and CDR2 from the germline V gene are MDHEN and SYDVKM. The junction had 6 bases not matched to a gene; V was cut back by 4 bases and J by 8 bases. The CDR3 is CASSWATGEGYTF. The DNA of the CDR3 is TGTGCCAGCAGTTGGGCGACAGGGGAAGGCTACACCTTC.

The CDR3 is CASSLGLYEQFF. For the CDR3, the DNA is TGTGCCAGCAGCTTGGGGCTATATGAGCAGTTCTTC. The chain joins TRBV7-8 to TRBJ2-1; D is perhaps TRBD1 (5 bases). The CDR3 contains 12 residues. Germline CDR1 is SGHVS and CDR2 is FQNEAQ. V lost 3 bases to trimming and J lost 8 bases, with 8 bases between them.

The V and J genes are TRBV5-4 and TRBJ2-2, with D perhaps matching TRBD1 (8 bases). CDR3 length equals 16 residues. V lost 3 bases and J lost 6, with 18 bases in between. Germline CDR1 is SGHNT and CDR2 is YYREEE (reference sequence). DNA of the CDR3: TGTGCCAGCAGCTCCCCGACAGGGGAGGGGGCCGGGGAGCTGTTTTTT. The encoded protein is CASSSPTGEGAGELFF.

The CDR3 nucleotides are TGCGCCAGCAGCTTGGGGGAAATGAACACTGAAGCTTTCTTT. Translating gives CASSLGEMNTEAFF. This chain links TRBV5-1 with TRBJ1-1; D is undetermined. Trimming took 0 bases from V and 0 from J, leaving 6 bases between them. This CDR3 contains 14 residues. Germline V CDR1 and CDR2: SGHRS, YFSETQ.